The rows below give T cell receptor beta chains drawn from one sample of a study of tumor and adjacent non-tumor tissue in lung cancer. TCRdb analysed the multiplex PCR reads with MiXCR anew, one entry per CDR3 protein. The sample has about 98,000 distinct CDR3 sequences, 75% to 85% seen once. Sequences were obtained from distant non-tumor lung tissue. These receptors all come from a man aged 55 to 69 with small cell lung cancer. The CDR3 runs from the conserved cysteine through the conserved F or W. The order of the fields is CDR3 protein, CDR3 DNA, clone size, CDR3 length, J gene, D gene, V gene. The D gene is left open where the match is weak. The size of a clone is reported for some rows only, either as once, few or many, or as a class for expanded clones.

CSGLGGEYNEQFF,TGCAGTGGTTTGGGCGGGGAATACAATGAGCAGTTCTTC,many,13,TRBJ2-1,.,TRBV20-1
CASRYVTGVPDEQFF,TGTGCCAGCCGCTATGTAACAGGAGTCCCGGATGAGCAGTTCTTC,.,15,TRBJ2-1,.,TRBV11-2
CASTRSGASSEAFF,TGTGCCAGCACCAGATCCGGGGCGAGCTCTGAAGCTTTCTTT,.,14,TRBJ1-1,.,TRBV12-3/TRBV12-4
CASSQTVGSWVEQFF,TGTGCCAGCAGCCAAACAGTGGGCTCATGGGTTGAGCAGTTCTTC,once,15,TRBJ2-1,.,TRBV12-3/TRBV12-4
CASIRTANIEAFF,TGTGCCAGCATTAGGACGGCGAACATTGAAGCTTTCTTT,.,13,TRBJ1-1,.,TRBV6-5
CASSYSTFGGGTESFF,.,.,16,TRBJ1-1,.,TRBV6-5
CASSLSGDSPLHF,TGTGCCAGCAGCTTGTCAGGGGATTCACCCCTCCACTTT,.,13,TRBJ1-6,.,TRBV11-1
CVSSLETGGNSPLHF,TGTGTCAGCAGCTTAGAGACGGGGGGGAATTCACCCCTCCACTTT,.,15,TRBJ1-6,.,TRBV11-2
CATSERDGEQYF,TGTGCCACCAGTGAGCGCGATGGTGAGCAGTACTTC,.,12,TRBJ2-7,.,TRBV24-1
CSAVGTGGSDEQFF,TGCAGTGCTGTTGGGACTGGCGGTAGTGATGAGCAGTTCTTC,.,14,TRBJ2-1,.,TRBV20-1
CANSSRGAYTGELFF,TGCGCTAACAGCAGCAGGGGGGCCTATACCGGGGAGTTGTTTTTT,.,15,TRBJ2-2,.,TRBV4-1
CATNGGGGAAQETQYF,TGTGCCACCAATGGCGGAGGGGGCGCGGCGCAAGAGACCCAGTACTTC,.,16,TRBJ2-5,.,TRBV24-1
CASSQTARTDTYEQYF,TGTGCCAGCAGTCAAACCGCCCGGACGGATACCTACGAGCAGTACTTC,.,16,TRBJ2-7,.,TRBV6-1
CASSLDRLAGVGNEQFF,TGTGCCAGCAGTTTAGATAGGCTAGCGGGAGTAGGCAATGAGCAGTTCTTC,many,17,TRBJ2-1,TRBD2,TRBV12-3/TRBV12-4
CASSRQVGGRYNEQFF,TGTGCCAGCAGTCGACAGGTAGGCGGACGATACAATGAGCAGTTCTTC,.,16,TRBJ2-1,.,TRBV6-2/TRBV6-3
CASNLETGTYTRELFF,TGCGCCAGCAACTTGGAGACCGGGACCTACACCCGGGAGCTGTTTTTT,.,16,TRBJ2-2,.,TRBV5-1
CASNYGRHAYNEQFF,TGTGCCAGCAATTATGGACGGCACGCCTACAATGAGCAGTTCTTC,.,15,TRBJ2-1,.,TRBV6-5
CASSYAGEIDTQYF,TGTGCCAGCAGTTATGCGGGAGAGATAGATACGCAGTATTTT,.,14,TRBJ2-3,TRBD2,TRBV6-8
CASCGGELVNTGELFF,TGCGCCAGCTGTGGAGGGGAATTAGTGAACACCGGGGAGCTGTTTTTT,once,16,TRBJ2-2,.,TRBV10-2
CASSLDCRMGTGELFF,TGTGCCAGCAGCTTAGACTGCAGGATGGGCACCGGGGAGCTGTTTTTT,.,16,TRBJ2-2,.,TRBV11-3
CASNSRGIDNEQIF,TGTGCCAGCAACTCCCGCGGGATAGACAATGAGCAGATCTTC,.,14,TRBJ2-1,.,TRBV11-3
CASSWGGLGEKLFF,TGTGCCAGCAGCTGGGGTGGCCTGGGTGAAAAACTGTTTTTT,many,14,TRBJ1-4,.,TRBV5-5
CANSDSTVGEQFF,TGCGCCAACAGTGATTCTACGGTGGGTGAGCAGTTCTTC,.,13,TRBJ2-1,.,TRBV10-2
CPSSLETQYF,TGCCCCAGCAGCTTAGAGACCCAGTACTTC,.,10,TRBJ2-5,.,TRBV5-1
CASSLKDGLGWGWYTQYF,TGCGCCAGCAGCCTTAAAGACGGATTAGGCTGGGGCTGGTATACACAGTATTTT,.,18,TRBJ2-3,.,TRBV4-1
CASSNSTQYNQPQHF,TGTGCCAGCAGTAACTCGACCCAATACAATCAGCCCCAGCATTTT,.,15,TRBJ1-5,.,TRBV28
CSVTPIEQEQFNEQYF,TGCAGCGTTACCCCCATCGAACAGGAGCAATTCAACGAGCAGTACTTC,once,16,TRBJ2-7,.,TRBV29-1
CASTTRDSTEAFF,TGTGCCAGTACAACGAGGGATAGCACTGAAGCTTTCTTT,.,13,TRBJ1-1,.,TRBV19
CASSTSLTGTYNEQFF,TGTGCCAGCAGTACCTCACTAACGGGGACCTACAATGAGCAGTTCTTC,.,16,TRBJ2-1,.,TRBV6-2/TRBV6-3
CASGQGARLNEQFF,TGTGCCAGCGGCCAGGGGGCGCGGCTCAATGAGCAGTTCTTC,many,14,TRBJ2-1,TRBD1,TRBV28
CASSPPGTGGIYEQYF,TGTGCCAGCAGTCCCCCGGGGACAGGGGGCATTTACGAGCAGTACTTC,many,16,TRBJ2-7,TRBD1,TRBV28
CASSLVRVRGIYGYTF,TGTGCCAGCAGTTTAGTGCGAGTCAGGGGTATCTATGGCTACACCTTC,.,16,TRBJ1-2,.,TRBV12-3/TRBV12-4
CSSSTHRGVGELFF,TGTTCCAGCAGCACCCACAGGGGGGTCGGGGAGCTGTTTTTT,.,14,TRBJ2-2,TRBD1,TRBV11-2
CVSSPGPRRTAELFF,TGTGTCAGCAGCCCCGGGCCCCGGAGGACCGCGGAGCTGTTTTTT,.,15,TRBJ2-2,.,TRBV7-8
CASSLTIGDAPQFF,TGCGCCAGCAGCCTAACCATAGGGGACGCTCCCCAGTTTTTC,once,14,TRBJ2-1,.,TRBV5-1
CASSIGLAGVTGELFF,TGTGCCAGCAGCATAGGATTAGCGGGAGTCACCGGGGAGCTGTTTTTT,.,16,TRBJ2-2,TRBD2,TRBV7-9
CASSFGDTDTQYF,TGTGCCAGCAGTTTCGGGGACACAGATACCCAGTATTTT,few,13,TRBJ2-3,.,TRBV6-5
CASSLEATEANEQFF,TGCGCCAGTAGCTTGGAGGCCACGGAAGCCAATGAGCAGTTCTTC,once,15,TRBJ2-1,.,TRBV5-1
CASSSRTSGAKTVELFF,TGCGCCAGCAGCTCCCGGACTAGCGGGGCGAAAACCGTGGAGCTGTTTTTT,.,17,TRBJ2-2,TRBD2,TRBV4-1
CASRLAGEGNEQLF,TGCGCCAGCAGGCTAGCGGGAGAGGGCAATGAGCAGTTATTC,.,14,TRBJ2-1,TRBD2,TRBV10-2
CASSYLSSWTAYERYF,TGTGCCAGCAGCTACCTCTCTTCCTGGACTGCGTACGAGCGGTACTTC,.,16,TRBJ2-7,.,TRBV11-1
CASSIDAGTEAFF,TGCGCCAGTAGTATAGATGCAGGCACTGAAGCTTTCTTT,.,13,TRBJ1-1,.,TRBV19
CSSRREGSFYGYTF,TGTTCCAGCAGACGAGAGGGCAGCTTCTATGGCTACACCTTC,.,14,TRBJ1-2,.,TRBV7-9
CSAKTAGVDQLQHF,TGTAGTGCCAAAACAGCAGGGGTGGATCAGCTCCAGCATTTT,.,14,TRBJ1-5,.,TRBV20-1
CASRSPSGRAYGELFF,TGCGCCAGCAGATCCCCTAGCGGGAGGGCCTACGGGGAACTGTTTTTT,.,16,TRBJ2-2,TRBD2,TRBV4-1
CASSLRTTGRARADTQYF,TGTGCCAGCAGTCTACGGACTACCGGGAGGGCCCGGGCAGATACGCAGTATTTT,.,18,TRBJ2-3,TRBD2,TRBV7-8
CASSDAAQGAQYF,TGTGCCAGCAGCGACGCCGCCCAAGGGGCCCAGTACTTC,.,13,TRBJ2-5,.,TRBV6-2/TRBV6-3
CNVAVVEYGYTF,TGCAACGTCGCAGTGGTAGAGTATGGCTACACCTTC,few,12,TRBJ1-2,.,TRBV29-1
CDSSLGVAGGYYYNERFF,TGTGACAGCAGCTTAGGAGTAGCGGGAGGTTACTACTACAATGAGCGGTTCTTC,.,18,TRBJ2-1,TRBD2,TRBV11-2
CARHRVRATKQYF,TGTGCCAGACACAGGGTGCGGGCGACCAAGCAGTACTTC,once,13,TRBJ2-7,.,TRBV6-6
CASSHIGSRSEQYF,TGTGCCAGCAGCCACATCGGGAGTAGGAGCGAGCAGTACTTC,.,14,TRBJ2-7,.,TRBV4-2
CVSCAQGADGLYGYTF,TGTGTCAGCTGTGCACAGGGTGCCGATGGTTTGTATGGCTACACCTTC,once,16,TRBJ1-2,.,TRBV6-1
CASNQPWGQGSGNTIYF,TGTGCCAGCAACCAGCCCTGGGGACAGGGCTCTGGAAACACCATATATTTT,.,17,TRBJ1-3,TRBD1,TRBV4-2